This T cell receptor beta chain was recovered during a study of T cells in localized non-small cell lung cancer (dated by TCRdb to 2018 to 2021). At the level of the whole study: T cell repertoires of 200 to 250 early-stage NSCLC patients were analyzed, with tumors being compared against uninvolved tumor-adjacent lungs. The cohort was made up of around 220 treatment-naive NSCLC patients whose localized lung tumors had been resected. Of the NSCLC patients, roughly 130 were male and approximately 100 were female, and the mean age was approximately 64 years. The paper's findings and limits, for the study overall: The highest T cell clonality was observed in uninvolved tumor-adjacent lung, where clonality exceeded that of tumor, suggesting that antigenic responses were more focused in uninvolved tumor-adjacent lung. Longer overall survival was associated with higher blood T cell density, whereas shorter survival was associated with higher adjacent-lung clonality. A median of 57 of the top 100 tumor clones turned up in the paired uninvolved adjacent lung, and around 27 of those clones also ranked among the top 100 of that same adjacent lung. Because multi-region tumor sequencing was not performed, intratumor heterogeneity could not be ruled out. Because of the exploratory design, TCR variables were selected using unadjusted p-values without false-discovery rate correction.

The immunoSEQ Assay was used to sequence TCR beta CDR3 regions from DNA. The authors' analysis ran thus. T cell density was computed as TCR beta template counts normalized to usable DNA estimated by amplifying housekeeping genes. The preseqR package was used to estimate richness by extrapolating to 400,000 templates for PBMC samples and to 120,000 templates for tissue samples. Clonality was defined as one minus Pielou's evenness. Tissue-enriched TCRs were identified by differential abundance testing using productive amino-acid clonotypes, minimum total count 5 and alpha 0.1. Repertoire overlap between compartments was quantified with the Jaccard Index and Morisita Overlap Index. GLIPH grouped TCR beta CDR3s together with public tetramer-defined viral CDR3s, and a viral motif had to include at least three viral sequences and show V-gene enrichment. Held by TCRdb, this immuneACCESS table contains in-frame sequences only and omits some clones. Under half of the omission traces to an unresolved V gene where checked; the cause of the rest is unknown. V and J calls and clone size are given by that table; D and trimming were obtained from the DNA. This sample gives approximately 21,000 clones in total; about nine tenths of them show up just once. In total, the top ten clones hold less than 9% of the sample.

At diagnosis, tumor, uninvolved tumor-adjacent lung and peripheral blood were collected and then preserved as a mix of FFPE and fresh-frozen material. For TCR repertoire profiling, blood samples were analyzed in the form of peripheral blood mononuclear cells. In regard to this clone: This clone's antigen is unknown. Base qualities are not recorded, but no much larger clone differs from it by a single base.

The CDR3 measures 15 amino acids from cysteine to phenylalanine. CDR3 DNA is the only sequence kept; it has 45 bases, read in frame from the first base. CDR1 LGHNA and CDR2 YSLEER are derived from the germline V gene. V and J are truncated by 0 bases and 9 bases respectively, leaving an intervening sequence of 15 bases. The chain is encoded by TRBV4-3 joined to TRBJ1-5, and the D gene may be TRBD1, 6 bases matching. The receptor's source is a woman aged 35 to 70 with stage I lung adenocarcinoma. The sample was peripheral blood, taken before any cancer treatment. This receptor has the CDR3 CASSQDWGGARPQHF. Here is the DNA: TGCGCCAGCAGCCAAGATTGGGGGGGGGCACGGCCCCAGCATTTT.